The rows below give T cell receptor beta chains drawn from one sample of a study of response to subunit inactivated influenza vaccine. MiXCR, applied by TCRdb to the RT-PCR reads, yields one record per CDR3 protein. The table lists around 750,000 distinct CDR3 sequences, over 20% of them singletons. Sequencing used PBMCs from blood, obtained 5 days after vaccination. The receptors derive from a man aged 45-60 years who received an inactivated influenza vaccine. The CDR3 runs from the conserved cysteine through the conserved F or W. D genes are given only for firm matches. Some rows mark clone size as missing; the rest say once, few, many or name a class of expanded clone.

j_gene: TRBJ2-5
len: 16
abundance: .
d_gene: TRBD1
v_gene: TRBV9
CDR3aa: CASSALGQGDQETQYF
CDR3nt: TGTGCCAGCAGCGCATTGGGACAGGGGGACCAAGAGACCCAGTACTTC

j_gene: TRBJ2-5
len: 14
abundance: .
d_gene: .
v_gene: TRBV11-2
CDR3aa: CASSLVGYGETQYF
CDR3nt: TGTGCCAGCAGCTTAGTAGGGTATGGAGAGACCCAGTACTTC

j_gene: TRBJ1-1
len: 11
abundance: .
d_gene: .
v_gene: TRBV6-2/TRBV6-3
CDR3aa: CASSYGTMAFF
CDR3nt: TGTGCCAGCAGTTACGGGACTATGGCTTTCTTT

j_gene: TRBJ2-1
len: 14
abundance: few
d_gene: TRBD2
v_gene: TRBV20-1
CDR3aa: CSAKLAGGSNEQFF
CDR3nt: TGCAGTGCAAAACTAGCGGGAGGATCTAATGAGCAGTTCTTC

j_gene: TRBJ2-3
len: 13
abundance: .
d_gene: .
v_gene: TRBV20-1
CDR3aa: CSASGHGRDTQYF
CDR3nt: TGCAGTGCTAGTGGCCACGGCCGGGATACGCAGTATTTT

j_gene: TRBJ1-1
len: 14
abundance: .
d_gene: .
v_gene: TRBV4-3
CDR3aa: CASSPGVWYTEAFF
CDR3nt: TGCGCCAGCAGCCCAGGAGTTTGGTACACTGAAGCTTTCTTT

j_gene: TRBJ2-3
len: 15
abundance: .
d_gene: .
v_gene: TRBV5-5
CDR3aa: CASRFTGTSTDTQYF
CDR3nt: TGTGCCAGCAGATTTACAGGGACCAGCACAGATACGCAGTATTTT

j_gene: TRBJ2-5
len: 14
abundance: .
d_gene: TRBD2
v_gene: TRBV18
CDR3aa: CASSRGLALETQYF
CDR3nt: TGTGCCAGCTCACGGGGACTAGCGTTGGAGACCCAGTACTTC

j_gene: TRBJ2-2
len: 15
abundance: few
d_gene: TRBD2
v_gene: TRBV7-2
CDR3aa: CASSWGLVGAGELFF
CDR3nt: TGTGCCAGCAGCTGGGGACTAGTTGGGGCCGGGGAGCTGTTTTTT

j_gene: TRBJ2-7
len: 15
abundance: .
d_gene: .
v_gene: TRBV5-1
CDR3aa: CASSLAGDRGYEQYF
CDR3nt: TGCGCCAGCAGCTTGGCCGGTGACCGCGGCTACGAGCAGTACTTC

j_gene: TRBJ1-4
len: 16
abundance: .
d_gene: TRBD1
v_gene: TRBV20-1
CDR3aa: CSALPGQGATNEKLFF
CDR3nt: TGCAGTGCCCTTCCGGGACAGGGGGCAACTAATGAAAAACTGTTTTTT

j_gene: TRBJ2-3
len: 16
abundance: .
d_gene: TRBD2
v_gene: TRBV10-3
CDR3aa: CAIRDSSGRGPDTQYF
CDR3nt: TGTGCCATCAGGGATTCTAGCGGGAGGGGGCCAGATACGCAGTATTTT

j_gene: TRBJ2-2
len: 14
abundance: few
d_gene: .
v_gene: TRBV12-3/TRBV12-4
CDR3aa: CASLGGTNTGELFF
CDR3nt: TGTGCCAGCTTGGGGGGCACGAACACCGGGGAGCTGTTTTTT

j_gene: TRBJ2-1
len: 15
abundance: few
d_gene: TRBD2
v_gene: TRBV20-1
CDR3aa: CSARLAGLRVNEQFF
CDR3nt: TGCAGTGCTAGACTAGCGGGATTACGAGTCAATGAGCAGTTCTTC

j_gene: TRBJ1-6
len: 15
abundance: few
d_gene: TRBD1
v_gene: TRBV20-1
CDR3aa: CSARGTGTYNSPLHF
CDR3nt: TGCAGTGCTAGAGGGACAGGGACCTATAATTCACCCCTCCACTTT

j_gene: TRBJ2-7
len: 15
abundance: .
d_gene: .
v_gene: TRBV5-5
CDR3aa: CASSFGIQDVYEQYF
CDR3nt: TGTGCCAGCAGCTTTGGCATACAGGACGTCTACGAGCAGTACTTC

j_gene: TRBJ1-6
len: 14
abundance: few
d_gene: .
v_gene: TRBV15
CDR3aa: CATSKASGQGPLHF
CDR3nt: TGTGCCACCAGCAAAGCATCCGGGCAGGGTCCCCTCCACTTT

j_gene: TRBJ2-1
len: 17
abundance: .
d_gene: .
v_gene: TRBV5-1
CDR3aa: CASSPGGAGYSYNEQFF
CDR3nt: TGCGCCAGCAGCCCAGGGGGAGCGGGCTACTCCTACAATGAGCAGTTCTTC

j_gene: TRBJ2-7
len: 15
abundance: few
d_gene: .
v_gene: TRBV27
CDR3aa: CASSPEPSGSHEQYF
CDR3nt: TGTGCCAGCAGTCCCGAGCCGTCCGGGAGCCACGAGCAGTACTTC

j_gene: TRBJ2-5
len: 14
abundance: .
d_gene: .
v_gene: TRBV5-1
CDR3aa: CASSLGAGKETQYF
CDR3nt: TGCGCCAGCAGCTTGGGGGCAGGGAAAGAGACCCAGTACTTC

j_gene: TRBJ2-7
len: 15
abundance: .
d_gene: .
v_gene: TRBV5-5
CDR3aa: CASSLDGTLYYEQYF
CDR3nt: TGTGCCAGCAGCTTGGACGGGACTCTATACTACGAGCAGTACTTC

j_gene: TRBJ2-5
len: 17
abundance: .
d_gene: .
v_gene: TRBV6-5
CDR3aa: CASSYGLAGRYQETQYF
CDR3nt: TGTGCCAGCAGTTATGGTTTGGCAGGGCGCTATCAAGAGACCCAGTACTTC

j_gene: TRBJ2-3
len: 15
abundance: .
d_gene: .
v_gene: TRBV6-2/TRBV6-3
CDR3aa: CASSHLRRGTDTQYF
CDR3nt: TGTGCCAGCAGCCACCTCAGGCGGGGCACAGATACGCAGTATTTT

j_gene: TRBJ2-5
len: 14
abundance: .
d_gene: TRBD2
v_gene: TRBV5-1
CDR3aa: CASSPGGSGETQYF
CDR3nt: TGCGCCAGCAGCCCGGGAGGTTCTGGTGAGACCCAGTACTTC

j_gene: TRBJ2-7
len: 14
abundance: .
d_gene: .
v_gene: TRBV20-1
CDR3aa: CSARGRDFSYEQYF
CDR3nt: TGCAGTGCTAGAGGCCGGGACTTCTCCTACGAGCAGTACTTC

j_gene: TRBJ1-5
len: 16
abundance: .
d_gene: TRBD1
v_gene: TRBV12-3/TRBV12-4
CDR3aa: CASSLRTGASNQPQHF
CDR3nt: TGTGCCAGCAGTCTAAGGACAGGGGCGAGCAATCAGCCCCAGCATTTT

j_gene: TRBJ2-7
len: 15
abundance: .
d_gene: TRBD2
v_gene: TRBV4-2
CDR3aa: CASSQATSGGSGRYF
CDR3nt: TGTGCCAGCAGCCAGGCGACTAGCGGGGGCTCCGGACGGTACTTC

j_gene: TRBJ2-4
len: 14
abundance: few
d_gene: .
v_gene: TRBV7-9
CDR3aa: CASSLGGHQNIQYF
CDR3nt: TGTGCCAGCAGCTTGGGGGGACACCAAAACATTCAGTACTTC

j_gene: TRBJ2-7
len: 12
abundance: .
d_gene: .
v_gene: TRBV2
CDR3aa: CASSDYGGEQYF
CDR3nt: TGTGCCAGCAGTGATTACGGGGGCGAGCAGTACTTC

j_gene: TRBJ2-3
len: 14
abundance: .
d_gene: .
v_gene: TRBV7-2
CDR3aa: CASSLARTRDTQYF
CDR3nt: TGTGCCAGCAGCTTAGCCCGAACTAGGGATACGCAGTATTTT

j_gene: TRBJ1-2
len: 14
abundance: few
d_gene: .
v_gene: TRBV5-1
CDR3aa: CASSWSGDGYGYTF
CDR3nt: TGCGCCAGCAGCTGGTCCGGGGACGGCTATGGCTACACCTTC

j_gene: TRBJ2-3
len: 15
abundance: few
d_gene: TRBD2
v_gene: TRBV20-1
CDR3aa: CSAVGLAGVVDTQYF
CDR3nt: TGCAGTGCGGTCGGACTAGCGGGGGTGGTGGATACGCAGTATTTT

j_gene: TRBJ1-6
len: 14
abundance: .
d_gene: .
v_gene: TRBV5-4
CDR3aa: CASSLRGRKSPLHF
CDR3nt: TGTGCCAGCAGCTTGCGGGGCCGTAAGTCACCCCTCCACTTT

j_gene: TRBJ2-3
len: 11
abundance: many
d_gene: .
v_gene: TRBV28
CDR3aa: CASSLYGTQYF
CDR3nt: TGTGCCAGCAGTTTATACGGTACGCAGTATTTT

j_gene: TRBJ2-7
len: 12
abundance: few
d_gene: .
v_gene: TRBV20-1
CDR3aa: CSARDLAYEQYF
CDR3nt: TGCAGTGCTAGGGACTTAGCCTACGAGCAGTACTTC

j_gene: TRBJ1-1
len: 14
abundance: many
d_gene: .
v_gene: TRBV12-3/TRBV12-4
CDR3aa: CASSLSSGSTEAFF
CDR3nt: TGTGCCAGCAGTTTATCGTCGGGGTCCACTGAAGCTTTCTTT

j_gene: TRBJ1-5
len: 15
abundance: few
d_gene: .
v_gene: TRBV6-1
CDR3aa: CASSPHGSGNQPQHF
CDR3nt: TGTGCCAGCAGTCCTCATGGGAGCGGCAATCAGCCCCAGCATTTT

j_gene: TRBJ2-7
len: 18
abundance: few
d_gene: TRBD1
v_gene: TRBV7-2
CDR3aa: CASSLAPSNRGPPYEQYF
CDR3nt: TGTGCCAGCAGCTTAGCCCCATCAAACAGGGGGCCTCCCTACGAGCAGTACTTC

j_gene: TRBJ2-5
len: 15
abundance: few
d_gene: TRBD1
v_gene: TRBV10-3
CDR3aa: CAISESRQGRETQYF
CDR3nt: TGTGCCATCAGTGAGTCGCGACAGGGGAGGGAGACCCAGTACTTC

j_gene: TRBJ1-1
len: 13
abundance: few
d_gene: .
v_gene: TRBV7-2
CDR3aa: CASRPHMNTEAFF
CDR3nt: TGTGCCAGCAGACCTCATATGAACACTGAAGCTTTCTTT

j_gene: TRBJ2-5
len: 14
abundance: .
d_gene: TRBD1
v_gene: TRBV10-3
CDR3aa: CAISESGGHATQYF
CDR3nt: TGTGCCATCAGTGAATCAGGGGGCCACGCGACCCAGTACTTC

j_gene: TRBJ2-1
len: 15
abundance: .
d_gene: .
v_gene: TRBV28
CDR3aa: CASSYAGTDYNEQFF
CDR3nt: TGTGCCAGCAGCTACGCCGGGACTGACTACAATGAGCAGTTCTTC

j_gene: TRBJ1-6
len: 13
abundance: many
d_gene: .
v_gene: TRBV4-3
CDR3aa: CASSQGVGSPLHF
CDR3nt: TGCGCCAGCAGCCAAGGGGTCGGCTCACCCCTCCACTTT

j_gene: TRBJ2-1
len: 17
abundance: few
d_gene: TRBD2
v_gene: TRBV4-1
CDR3aa: CASSQMTGGRSYNEQFF
CDR3nt: TGCGCCAGCAGCCAAATGACAGGCGGGAGGTCCTACAATGAGCAGTTCTTC

j_gene: TRBJ2-7
len: 12
abundance: few
d_gene: .
v_gene: TRBV20-1
CDR3aa: CSARDGTLWQYF
CDR3nt: TGCAGTGCTAGAGATGGGACTCTATGGCAGTACTTC

j_gene: TRBJ2-1
len: 14
abundance: few
d_gene: TRBD1
v_gene: TRBV6-1
CDR3aa: CASDATGGGNEQFF
CDR3nt: TGTGCCAGCGACGCGACAGGGGGCGGGAATGAGCAGTTCTTC

j_gene: TRBJ2-1
len: 16
abundance: .
d_gene: TRBD1
v_gene: TRBV14
CDR3aa: CASSRRGQNHYNEQFF
CDR3nt: TGTGCCAGCAGCCGCCGGGGACAGAACCATTACAATGAGCAGTTCTTC

j_gene: TRBJ2-7
len: 12
abundance: few
d_gene: TRBD1
v_gene: TRBV20-1
CDR3aa: CSADRGRYEQYF
CDR3nt: TGCAGTGCTGACAGGGGTCGTTACGAGCAGTACTTC